The text below deals with one T cell receptor (beta chain). Its antigen is unidentified. The CDR3 covers 17 residues. Each of the donors was a healthy bone marrow donor. This sample was included in a study of cytomegalovirus exposure and HLA in healthy donors. PCR primers comprised 60 Vbeta and 13 Jbeta primers. The method was immunoSEQ multiplex PCR; TCRdb's version includes in-frame clones alone and lacks a portion of them. The table lists around 150,000 clones, approximately 72% of them singletons, with roughly 6% in the top ten. Study observations and caveats: At a 0.05 false discovery rate, a later analysis found roughly 17,000 TCR beta sequences to be associated with HLA alleles. Sequencing artifact likely explains a cluster of highly shared sequence variants. A missense DCLRE1C variant was associated with V- and J-gene trimming of TCR beta chains in a later analysis, and an independent cohort replicated the association.

The chain recombines TRBV1 with TRBJ2-5; TRBD2 was called by the table and not checked on the DNA. TRBV1 is a pseudogene locus. Sequenced sample: PBMCs. The receptor was isolated from a woman aged 60-70 years in good health and CMV-seronegative. The CDR3 DNA follows: TGCACCAGCAGCCAAGGAGAGCGGGGGGTTCGTGAAGAGACCCAGTACTTC. Protein sequence: CTSSQGERGVREETQYF.